These 21 T cell receptor beta chains came from one sample sequenced in a study of T cell responses to AZD1222 COVID-19 vaccine. TCRdb keeps only in-frame clones here, not all; method: immunoSEQ multiplex PCR. The repertoire has fewer than 200,000 clones, around nine tenths of them found once; the top ten carry approximately 10%. Sequenced here: peripheral blood, sampled 28 days after the second AZD1222 dose. The receptors come from an adult who received the AZD1222 COVID-19 vaccine.

The chain carries TRBV5-5 and TRBJ1-2; 9 positions match TRBD1. CDR3 size: 15 residues. V trimming: 4 bases; J trimming: 3 bases; junction bases outside the gene matches: 7. In germline, CDR1 is SGHKS, CDR2 YYEKEE (reference sequence). CDR3 region: CASSDTGGAYYGYTF. CDR3 bases: TGTGCCAGCAGCGATACAGGGGGCGCTTACTATGGCTACACCTTC.

The rearrangement links TRBV14 to TRBJ2-7, with D uncertain. Germline CDR1 is SGHDN and CDR2 is FVKESK. The CDR3 totals 12 residues. V was clipped by 1 base and J by 9 bases, with 10 bases between them. The CDR3 nucleotides are TGTGCCAGCAGCCAAGTCATATCGGTGCAGTACTTC. Protein: CASSQVISVQYF.

This CDR3 is CASSPQTEGEQYF. The CDR3 nucleotides read TGTGCCAGCTCACCCCAGACAGAGGGCGAGCAGTACTTC. The J gene is TRBJ2-7, the V gene TRBV18; the D call may be TRBD1 or TRBD2 (5 bases each). Looked up from germline, CDR1 is KGHSH and CDR2 is LQKENI. The CDR3 extends over 13 amino acids. The germline V and J ends were trimmed by 3 bases and 6 bases, with 12 bases remaining between them.

This rearrangement joins TRBV7-9 to TRBJ2-3; 7 bases agree with TRBD1. This CDR3 is built from 16 residues. Germline V gives CDR1 SEHNR, CDR2 FQNEAQ (reference sequence). The V and J ends lost 1 base and 2 bases, in that order; junction bases with no gene match: 6. CDR3 sequence: CASSLVQGISTDTQYF. The CDR3 DNA reads TGTGCCAGCAGCTTAGTACAGGGGATTTCCACAGATACGCAGTATTTT. The complete variable domain, with remaining parts taken from reference TRBV7-9 and TRBJ2-3, reads DTGVSQNPRHKITKRGQNVTFRCDPISEHNRLYWYRQTLGQGPEFLTYFQNEAQLEKSRLLSDRFSAERPKGSFSTLEIQRTEQGDSAMYLCASSLVQGISTDTQYFGPGTRLTVL.

V and J are TRBV19 and TRBJ1-6; weak D call: TRBD1 (5 bases). Trimming left V 3 bases short and J 1 base short, with 10 bases between. CDR1 is LNHDA, CDR2 SQIVND, per germline (reference sequence). The CDR3 consists of 16 residues. This chain's CDR3 is CASSMTEGSYNSPLHF. CDR3 nucleotide sequence: TGTGCCAGTAGTATGACGGAGGGGTCCTATAATTCACCCCTCCACTTT.

This rearrangement joins TRBV27 to TRBJ1-1; tentatively, D is TRBD1 (5 bases). Germline V gene sequence: CDR1 MNHEY, CDR2 SMNVEV (reference sequence). Trimming pared 1 base from V and 7 bases from J, leaving 10 bases between. This CDR3 is 13 amino acids long. The CDR3 loop is CASSLWQGNEAFF. The CDR3 DNA reads as TGTGCCAGCAGTTTATGGCAGGGAAATGAAGCTTTCTTT.

There are a few counts of this clone. This CDR3 is also generated by other DNA sequences in the sample. The chain is built from TRBV30 and TRBJ1-6; weak D call: TRBD1 (5 bases). V was cut by 0 bases and J by 1 base, with 10 bases left in between. CDR3 length: 16 amino acids. Germline V gene lookup returns CDR1 GTSNPN and CDR2 SVGIG (reference sequence). The CDR3: CAWSVLKGSYNSPLHF. CDR3 nucleotides: TGTGCCTGGAGTGTACTCAAGGGGTCCTATAATTCACCCCTCCACTTT.

The chain recombines TRBV10-1 with TRBJ1-3; perhaps TRBD1 as D (5 bases). The CDR3 sequence is 15 residues long. Germline CDR1 WNHNN, CDR2 SYGVQD (reference sequence). V lost 0 bases, J lost 3 bases, and 9 bases lay in between. In DNA form, the CDR3 reads TGCGCCAGCAGTGAGTCGGGGGTCATTGGAAACACCATATATTTT. It encodes CASSESGVIGNTIYF.

V is TRBV19 and J is TRBJ2-5; D may be TRBD1 or TRBD2 (5 bases each). Germline V gives CDR1 LNHDA, CDR2 SQIVND (reference sequence). The CDR3 contains 16 residues. Deletions cut 4 bases from V and 4 bases from J, with 19 bases between. The CDR3 DNA follows: TGTGCCAGTAGTAGATCCGGGACCAACCTCAGAGAGACCCAGTACTTC. Translated, it gives CASSRSGTNLRETQYF.

The chain links TRBV6-4 to TRBJ2-7; D is ambiguous. The CDR3 has 14 amino acids. V was pared by 0 bases and J by 7 bases, with 13 bases between. In germline, CDR1 is MRHNA, CDR2 SNTAGT. The CDR3 nucleotides are TGTGCCAGCAGTGACTCTATTTTATTGCGGGAGCAGTACTTC. Translated: CASSDSILLREQYF.

The V call is TRBV30, the J call TRBJ1-5, with D possibly matching TRBD1 (6 bases). V lost 0 bases to trimming and J lost 4 bases, with 7 bases between them. Germline CDR1 GTSNPN, CDR2 SVGIG (reference sequence). The CDR3 contains 13 residues. This CDR3 reads CAWSVQGNQPQHF. The CDR3 DNA reads TGTGCCTGGAGTGTACAGGGAAATCAGCCCCAGCATTTT. The full variable domain, completed using reference TRBV30 and TRBJ1-5, is SQTIHQWPATLVQPVGSPLSLECTVEGTSNPNLYWYRQAAGRGLQLLFYSVGIGQISSEVPQNLSASRPQDRQFILSSKKLLLSDSGFYLCAWSVQGNQPQHFGDGTRLSIL.

The gene calls are TRBV5-1 and TRBJ2-7; D remains unclear. Looked up from germline, CDR1 is SGHRS and CDR2 is YFSETQ. The CDR3 totals 13 residues. V shed 4 bases and J shed 6 bases, with 14 bases lying between them. The chain's CDR3 is CASSPNSGFEQYF. In DNA, the CDR3 is TGCGCCAGCAGCCCTAACTCGGGTTTCGAGCAGTACTTC.

The rearrangement links TRBV6-2 or TRBV6-3 to TRBJ1-2; D gene ambiguous. Germline V lookup: CDR1 MNHEY, CDR2 SVGEGT. V lost 4 bases, J lost 5 bases, and 14 bases lay in between. The length of the CDR3 is 14 residues. The CDR3 region is CASSLSGSGYGYTF. The CDR3 bases are TGTGCCAGCAGTTTAAGCGGCTCGGGTTATGGCTACACCTTC.

The J gene is TRBJ2-7, the V gene TRBV20-1, with D possibly TRBD1 on 6 matching bases. The CDR3 is 11 amino acids. Germline CDR1 DFQATT, CDR2 SNEGSKA (reference sequence). Trimming pared 6 bases from V and 5 bases from J, leaving 11 bases between. The CDR3 DNA is TGCAGTGCCTACAGGGACCACGAGCAGTACTTC. It is translated as CSAYRDHEQYF.

This clone has a single count. The chain has TRBV6-5 and TRBJ2-3; D may correspond to TRBD1 or TRBD2 (6 bases each). Trimming left V 8 bases short and J 6 bases short, with 15 bases between. CDR1 and CDR2 (germline): MNHEY, SVGAGI. CDR3 length: 13 amino acids. The CDR3 is CASSLGGLDTQYF. The CDR3 coding sequence is TGTGCCAGCTCGTTGGGGGGCCTGGATACGCAGTATTTT.

V and J are TRBV3-1 (or the pseudogene TRBV3-2) and TRBJ2-1, with 8 bases lining up with TRBD1. In germline, CDR1 is LGHDT, CDR2 YNNKEL (reference sequence). Unmatched junction bases numbered 9, after V lost 3 bases and J lost 11 bases. The CDR3 runs 14 residues. CDR3 bases: TGTGCCAGCAGCCACCCCAAGACAGGGGATCAGCAGTTCTTC. This encodes CASSHPKTGDQQFF.

This clone is a singleton in its sample. The chain employs TRBV6-6 and TRBJ2-5; the match to TRBD2 covers 9 bases. The CDR3 is made up of 13 amino acids. Unmatched junction bases numbered 3, after V lost 5 bases and J lost 5 bases. Germline CDR1 and CDR2: MNHNY and SVGAGI (reference sequence). The CDR3 DNA sequence: TGTGCCAGCAGTCGAGCGGGGGGCGAGACCCAGTACTTC. Its translation is CASSRAGGETQYF.

CDR3 sequence reads: CASSAEQGARPEAFF. DNA of the CDR3: TGTGCCAGCAGCGCCGAACAGGGGGCGAGGCCTGAAGCTTTCTTT. This chain joins TRBV7-6 and TRBJ1-1; 9 bases agree with TRBD1. Germline assignment: CDR1 SGHVS and CDR2 FNYEAQ. The CDR3 consists of 15 residues. With 5 bases clipped from V and 6 bases from J, the junction kept 10 bases outside the gene matches.

The chain joins TRBV7-2 to TRBJ2-4; maybe TRBD2 (6 bases). The CDR3 spans 14 residues. V lost 3 bases, J lost 9 bases, and 15 bases lay in between. CDR1 is SGHTA and CDR2 is FQGNSA in the germline V gene. CDR3 sequence reads: CASSFGQGGVIQYF. The CDR3 DNA is TGTGCCAGCAGCTTCGGTCAGGGAGGCGTCATTCAGTACTTC.

V and J are TRBV9 and TRBJ2-3; a weak D match, TRBD2 (6 bases). V gave up 0 bases and J gave up 0 bases, with 14 bases separating them. The CDR3 extends over 17 amino acids. The germline V gene has CDR1 SGDLS and CDR2 YYNGEE. The chain's CDR3 is CASSVAKFGTSTDTQYF. The CDR3 DNA reads as TGTGCCAGCAGCGTAGCTAAGTTTGGGACTAGCACAGATACGCAGTATTTT. The full variable domain, in which reference TRBV9 and TRBJ2-3 provide the parts outside the CDR3, is DSGVTQTPKHLITATGQRVTLRCSPRSGDLSVYWYQQSLDQGLQFLIQYYNGEERAKGNILERFSAQQFPDLHSELNLSSLELGDSALYFCASSVAKFGTSTDTQYFGPGTRLTVL.

The chain carries TRBV19 and TRBJ1-2; D is uncertain. Germline CDR1 reads LNHDA; CDR2 reads SQIVND (reference sequence). This CDR3 contains 16 residues. Trimming pared 0 bases from V and 7 bases from J, leaving 18 bases between. This chain's CDR3 is CASSIEKLAYTPGYTF. The CDR3 coding sequence is TGTGCCAGTAGTATAGAGAAATTAGCCTATACTCCTGGCTACACCTTC.